The 3 T cell receptor beta chains below all came from one sample that was sequenced in a study of cytomegalovirus exposure and HLA in healthy donors. 60 Vbeta and 13 Jbeta primers were used in PCR. Repertoires were generated with immunoSEQ multiplex PCR, while TCRdb's copy carries only in-frame clones and drops some. The data hold 60,000 to 80,000 clones, with around 62% observed a single time. The sample consisted of PBMCs. These receptors originate from a man aged 30 to 45 in good health and CMV-seronegative.

J is TRBJ2-7 and V is TRBV28; the D is unclear. Germline V gives CDR1 MDHEN, CDR2 SYDVKM. V lost 3 bases and J 0 bases, leaving 6 bases between the germline ends. The CDR3 spans 13 residues. The CDR3 reads CASSLWSSYEQYF. The DNA for the CDR3 is TGTGCCAGCAGTTTGTGGAGCTCCTACGAGCAGTACTTC.

V usage is TRBV6-5 and J usage is TRBJ2-7; 13 positions match TRBD2. Germline V gene data show CDR1 as MNHEY and CDR2 as SVGAGI. V shed 4 bases and J 3 bases; nucleotides not matched to a gene: 3. The CDR3 totals 15 residues. Here the CDR3 DNA reads TGTGCCAGCAGTTGGGGGACTAGCGGGGACTACGAGCAGTACTTC. Its translation is CASSWGTSGDYEQYF.

The chain recombines TRBV5-1 with TRBJ2-2, with D unresolved. V was pared by 0 bases and J by 0 bases, with 3 bases between. The CDR3 is made up of 14 amino acids. The germline V gene has CDR1 SGHRS and CDR2 YFSETQ. CDR3 residues: CASSLVSNTGELFF. The CDR3 bases are TGCGCCAGCAGCTTGGTATCGAACACCGGGGAGCTGTTTTTT.